The present TCR beta chain was sequenced within a study of T cells in Graves' hyperthyroidism and ophthalmopathy. This clonotype occurred many times. Its target is unknown. The study, taken as a whole, reports: Among clonotypes expanded in thyroid above 0.001, most were also found in blood. Ophthalmopathy cases were set apart from stable hyperthyroidism by a 13 V-J model.

Germline loops: CDR1 GTSNPN, CDR2 SVGIG (reference sequence). After removal of 0 bases from V and 7 bases from J, the junction contained 3 bases not matched to a gene. The CDR3 covers 13 residues. The CDR3 regions of TCR beta were amplified from RNA transcripts. In the first-round RT-PCR of the TCR CDR3, the HTBI primer set was used. TCRdb fed the multiplex PCR reads into MiXCR, producing one record per CDR3 protein. The sample consists of 300,000 to 400,000 distinct CDR3 sequences, around 20% of them appearing once. The patients, who ranged from 18 to 65 in age, presented with newly diagnosed hyperthyroidism lasting under 2 months. PBMCs were obtained from approximately 10 ml fresh peripheral blood.

The sequence came from a woman in her fifties or sixties with Graves' hyperthyroidism. The chain has TRBV30 and TRBJ2-1, with 7 bases lining up with TRBD1. The sequenced sample consisted of blood. CDR3 DNA sequence: TGTGCCTGGAGTGTGCAGGGGGTAAATGAGCAGTTCTTC. It encodes CAWSVQGVNEQFF.